The rows below give T cell receptor beta chains drawn from one sample of a study of T-cell reconstitution after alpha-beta-depleted transplantation in children. TCRdb reprocessed the PCR reads with MiXCR, giving one entry per CDR3 protein. The repertoire holds approximately 520,000 distinct CDR3 sequences, with approximately 29% as singletons. Sequences were derived from PBMCs from the stem cell graft donor, sampled from the stem cell graft. The origin of the receptors is a human donor who donated a stem cell graft to a child with aplastic anemia. CDR3s include the opening cysteine and the closing phenylalanine or tryptophan. Each record gives: clone size, J gene, D gene, V gene, CDR3 DNA, CDR3 protein. D genes are given only for firm matches. The listing skips clone size in some rows; elsewhere it reads once, few, many or a size class.

NA,TRBJ1-2,NA,TRBV20-1,TGCAGTGCTAGTCAGTCATACTATGGCTACACCTTC,CSASQSYYGYTF
NA,TRBJ2-3,NA,TRBV30,TGTGCCTGGAGCCTACAGGGAGTATGGGATACGCAGTATTTT,CAWSLQGVWDTQYF
once,TRBJ2-7,TRBD2,TRBV7-2,TGTGCCAGCAGCTTAGGGGGACTAGCGGATATCGAGCAGTACTTC,CASSLGGLADIEQYF
NA,TRBJ1-1,NA,TRBV20-1,TGCAGTGCGCGCGATGGGGGGCTCACTGAAGCTTTCTTT,CSARDGGLTEAFF
NA,TRBJ1-1,NA,TRBV7-9,TGTGCCAGCAGCTTAACGGCGCAGGGTGGAACTGAAGCTTTCTTT,CASSLTAQGGTEAFF
few,TRBJ1-5,NA,TRBV12-3/TRBV12-4,TGTGCCAGCAGCCAGACAGAAGTTCAGCCCCAGCATTTT,CASSQTEVQPQHF
few,TRBJ1-4,NA,TRBV5-1,TGCGCCAGCAGCGACGGTGCAACTAATGAAAAACTGTTTTTT,CASSDGATNEKLFF
NA,TRBJ2-5,NA,TRBV12-3/TRBV12-4,TGTGCCAGCGGTTCAGCAAAAGAGACCCAGTACTTC,CASGSAKETQYF
NA,TRBJ2-5,NA,TRBV9,TGTGCCAGCAGCCCACGACCGGATGGGACCCAGTACTTC,CASSPRPDGTQYF
NA,TRBJ2-7,TRBD1,TRBV29-1,TGCAGCGTTTCGGACAGGAATCCTTACGAGCAGTACTTC,CSVSDRNPYEQYF
NA,TRBJ1-1,TRBD1,TRBV14,TGTGCCAGCAGCCGGATCAACAGGGGGACTGAAGCTTTCTTT,CASSRINRGTEAFF
NA,TRBJ2-7,NA,TRBV7-9,TGTGCCAGCAGCCCGCCGGGACCCACCGGCGAGCAGTACTTC,CASSPPGPTGEQYF
NA,TRBJ2-1,NA,TRBV29-1,TGCAGCGTTCGGGCTAGATACAATGAGCAGTTCTTC,CSVRARYNEQFF
NA,TRBJ2-3,TRBD2,TRBV14,TGTGCCAGCAGCCAAGTGGGGACTAGCAGTTTGGGTGAGGCGGATACGCAGTATTTT,CASSQVGTSSLGEADTQYF
NA,TRBJ1-1,NA,TRBV25-1,TGTGCCAGCAGTGCGAAATCAAACCTGAACACTGAAGCTTTCTTT,CASSAKSNLNTEAFF
NA,TRBJ2-1,TRBD1,TRBV12-3/TRBV12-4,TGTGCCAGCAGAAAGACAGGGGGCCTCAACAATGAGCAGTTCTTC,CASRKTGGLNNEQFF
few,TRBJ2-1,TRBD2,TRBV20-1,TGCAGTGCTAGACTAGCGGGTAATCGAAATGAGCAGTTCTTC,CSARLAGNRNEQFF
NA,TRBJ1-1,TRBD1,TRBV7-9,TGTGCCAGCAGCCCCTCTTTCGGGACAGTCATGAACACTGAAGCTTTCTTT,CASSPSFGTVMNTEAFF
NA,TRBJ1-1,NA,TRBV6-2/TRBV6-3,TGTGCCAGCAGTTACAGAGGAGATATGAACACTGAAGCTTTCTTT,CASSYRGDMNTEAFF
few,TRBJ2-7,NA,TRBV14,TGTGCCAGCAGCCAAGAGCGCGTGGCCGGGCACGAGCAGTACTTC,CASSQERVAGHEQYF
NA,TRBJ2-2,NA,TRBV4-3,TGCGCCAGCAGCCAAGAGCCGATTAGCACCGGGGAGCTGTTTTTT,CASSQEPISTGELFF
NA,TRBJ2-5,NA,TRBV28,TGTGCCAGCAGTTTTATTAGACAGCCTCAAGAGACCCAGTACTTC,CASSFIRQPQETQYF
NA,TRBJ2-7,NA,TRBV6-5,TGTGCCAGCAGTTACTCGTCTACAGGGAGCTCCTACGAGCAGTACTTC,CASSYSSTGSSYEQYF
few,TRBJ2-1,NA,TRBV18,TGTGCCAGCTCACCACCAGAAGGGATTCCCTACAATGAGCAGTTCTTC,CASSPPEGIPYNEQFF
few,TRBJ1-1,NA,TRBV7-3,TGTGCCAGCAGCTTAACCCCCGGGACGGTGAACACTGAAGCTTTCTTT,CASSLTPGTVNTEAFF
few,TRBJ2-2,NA,TRBV5-1,TGCGCCAGCAGCTTGTTGTCAGGGAGCACCGGGGAGCTGTTTTTT,CASSLLSGSTGELFF
NA,TRBJ1-1,NA,TRBV20-1,TGCAGTGCTAGAGGGTTTTCCACTGAAGCTTTCTTT,CSARGFSTEAFF
NA,TRBJ2-2,NA,TRBV5-1,TGCGCCAGCAGCTTGTCTGGCAGGGGGAACACCGGGGAGCTGTTTTTT,CASSLSGRGNTGELFF
NA,TRBJ1-2,NA,TRBV20-1,TGCAGTCCTACCGGGGGGTATGGCTACACCTTC,CSPTGGYGYTF
NA,TRBJ2-3,TRBD2,TRBV18,TGTGCCAGCTCACCGGCGGGACTAGGCACAGATACGCAGTATTTT,CASSPAGLGTDTQYF
NA,TRBJ1-1,NA,TRBV12-3/TRBV12-4,TGTGCCAGCAGTTTAAGCATCGTGGCTTTCTTT,CASSLSIVAFF